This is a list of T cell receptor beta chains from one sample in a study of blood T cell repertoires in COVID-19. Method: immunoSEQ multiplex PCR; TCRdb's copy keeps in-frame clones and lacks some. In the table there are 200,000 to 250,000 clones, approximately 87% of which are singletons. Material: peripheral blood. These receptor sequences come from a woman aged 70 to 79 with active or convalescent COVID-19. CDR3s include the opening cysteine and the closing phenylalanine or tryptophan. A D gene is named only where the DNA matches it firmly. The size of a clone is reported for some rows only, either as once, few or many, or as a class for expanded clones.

TGTGCCAGCAGTGCAGACACTGAAGCTTTCTTT	CASSADTEAFF	TRBV2	TRBJ1-1	-	-
TGCGCCAGCAGTGGGACAACCTACGAGCAGTACTTC	CASSGTTYEQYF	TRBV5-1	TRBJ2-7	-	-
TGTGCCAGCACCTATTCCGGACAGGGTAGAGCTTTCTTT	CASTYSGQGRAFF	TRBV12-3/TRBV12-4	TRBJ1-1	-	TRBD1
-	CASSRGFLADTQYF	TRBV28	TRBJ2-3	-	-
TGTGCCAGCAGCCGACTCCCCGGGGAGCTGTTTTTT	CASSRLPGELFF	TRBV27	TRBJ2-2	-	-
TGTGCCAGCAGCCTATACTACGGACCCCGCGGGGGGGCCGAAGATACGCAGTATTTT	CASSLYYGPRGGAEDTQYF	TRBV4-2	TRBJ2-3	-	TRBD2
TGTGCCAGCAGCTTGACTAGCGGGGGGGCGATCGGGGAGCTGTTTTTT	CASSLTSGGAIGELFF	TRBV7-7	TRBJ2-2	-	TRBD2
TGTGCCAGCAGCATCAGGGGCGTGAACACTGAAGCTTTCTTT	CASSIRGVNTEAFF	TRBV9	TRBJ1-1	few	-
TGTGCCAGTAGTATAGACGGGGGGGGCCAGTCGTACACCGGGGAGCTGTTTTTT	CASSIDGGGQSYTGELFF	TRBV19	TRBJ2-2	-	TRBD2
TGTGCCGTCCTAGTAACCAATGAGCAGTTCTTC	CAVLVTNEQFF	TRBV10-3	TRBJ2-1	-	-
TGTGCCAGTAGGGTTGGAGACAGGGGCGGCGAGCAGTACTTC	CASRVGDRGGEQYF	TRBV19	TRBJ2-7	-	TRBD1
TGTGCCACCAGCAGAGAACAGGTTCAAGAGACCCAGTACTTC	CATSREQVQETQYF	TRBV15	TRBJ2-5	once	-
TGTGCCAGCAGCGTAGAAATGGGGACTATGGCAGATACGCAGTATTTT	CASSVEMGTMADTQYF	TRBV9	TRBJ2-3	-	TRBD2
TGTGCCAGCAGTGATCTAGCGGGGGGACAAGAGACCCAGTACTTC	CASSDLAGGQETQYF	TRBV6-1	TRBJ2-5	-	TRBD2
TGTGCTAGTGGCCTACAGGACACCGGGAATGAAAAACTGTTTTTT	CASGLQDTGNEKLFF	TRBV12-5	TRBJ1-4	-	-
TGTGCCAGCAAAGGGACATCCAGCTCCTACGAGCAGTACTTC	CASKGTSSSYEQYF	TRBV28	TRBJ2-7	-	-
TGTGCCAGCAGCTTCCAGCACGGGTACGAGCAGTACTTC	CASSFQHGYEQYF	TRBV7-2	TRBJ2-7	-	-
TGTGCCAGCTCACCCCGGGGGGGACGGAACTCCTACGAGCAGTACTTC	CASSPRGGRNSYEQYF	TRBV18	TRBJ2-7	-	TRBD2
TGTGCCAGCAGCCAAGATTACGGTAGCTCGAACACCGGGGAGCTGTTTTTT	CASSQDYGSSNTGELFF	TRBV14	TRBJ2-2	-	-
TGCGCCAGCAGCTTGGTCGCCTACAATGAGCAGTTCTTC	CASSLVAYNEQFF	TRBV5-1	TRBJ2-1	-	-
TGTGCCAGCAGTTTAGGGGGGGTTTTGCCGTACTTC	CASSLGGVLPYF	TRBV27	TRBJ2-7	-	TRBD2
TGTGCCAGCAGTGAAGCGCTTCGGAGGGGCGAGCAGTACTTC	CASSEALRRGEQYF	TRBV2	TRBJ2-7	-	-
TGTGCCAGCAGCTCTTACCTTACAGGCAGTAATCAGCCCCAGCATTTT	CASSSYLTGSNQPQHF	TRBV7-2	TRBJ1-5	once	-
TGTGCCAGCAGCCCCCCAACTGGAAACACCATATATTTT	CASSPPTGNTIYF	TRBV9	TRBJ1-3	-	-
TGTGCCAGCAGCAGACAGCTAAACACTGAAGCTTTCTTT	CASSRQLNTEAFF	TRBV11-1	TRBJ1-1	-	-
TGTGCCATCAACCCAGGACAGGGGCGAGAGACCCAGTACTTC	CAINPGQGRETQYF	TRBV10-3	TRBJ2-5	once	TRBD1
TGTGCCAGCAGCTTATCTCAGGGGGCGAACGCCCATGAGCAGTTCTTC	CASSLSQGANAHEQFF	TRBV7-2	TRBJ2-1	-	TRBD1
TGTGCCAGCAGCTTAGCGGGGGCAGGGGGATACGAGCAGTACTTC	CASSLAGAGGYEQYF	TRBV7-2	TRBJ2-7	-	TRBD1
TGCGCCAGCAGCTCCGGGTACGGAACCCAAGGGGAGCCCCAGCATTTT	CASSSGYGTQGEPQHF	TRBV5-1	TRBJ1-5	-	-
TGCGCCAGCAGTGAGCACAGGAACACTGAAGCTTTCTTT	CASSEHRNTEAFF	TRBV10-2	TRBJ1-1	few	-
TGTGCCAGCAGCCAAGATCTCAGAAACAATCAGCCCCAGCATTTT	CASSQDLRNNQPQHF	TRBV3-1/TRBV3-2	TRBJ1-5	-	-
TGTGCCAGCAGCTTCCGGGGTGAGCAGTTCTTC	CASSFRGEQFF	TRBV5-6	TRBJ2-1	-	-
TGTGCCAGCAGCCAGAGTGGGCTTCTGGGTGAGCAGTTCTTC	CASSQSGLLGEQFF	TRBV5-6	TRBJ2-1	-	-
TGTGCCAGTCGGGGGTTCCAAGAGACCCAGTACTTC	CASRGFQETQYF	TRBV6-6	TRBJ2-5	-	-
TGTGCCAGCAGTTACCCGACAGGGATAGCTTTCTTT	CASSYPTGIAFF	TRBV6-5	TRBJ1-1	-	TRBD1
TGCAGCGGGGGACAGGGGGATGGTCAGCCCCAGCATTTT	CSGGQGDGQPQHF	TRBV29-1	TRBJ1-5	-	TRBD1
TGTGCCAGCAGCGACCGGGGGGGCAATCAGCCCCAGCATTTT	CASSDRGGNQPQHF	TRBV27	TRBJ1-5	-	-
TGTGCCAGCAGAATTTGGACTAGCGGGACCGGGGAGCTGTTTTTT	CASRIWTSGTGELFF	TRBV28	TRBJ2-2	-	TRBD2
TGTGCCAGCAGATCACAGGGGACCGCGAACACTGAAGCTTTCTTT	CASRSQGTANTEAFF	TRBV6-4	TRBJ1-1	-	TRBD1
TGTGCTAGTGGTTTGGAGCCCCTCTCCTACGAGCAGTACTTC	CASGLEPLSYEQYF	TRBV12-5	TRBJ2-7	-	-
TGTGCCAGTAGTTCACAGGGGGCAGGGGAGCAGTACTTC	CASSSQGAGEQYF	TRBV19	TRBJ2-7	-	TRBD1
TGTGCCAGCAGCAGCAAAAGGGACAGATTAGCCTACGAGCAGTACTTC	CASSSKRDRLAYEQYF	TRBV11-2	TRBJ2-7	-	TRBD1
TGTGCCATCAGCGAAAACCCGACTAGCGGGAGTGATACGCAGTATTTT	CAISENPTSGSDTQYF	TRBV10-3	TRBJ2-3	-	TRBD2
TGTGCCATCAGGGGAGAAGTAGGGCACACTGAAGCTTTCTTT	CAIRGEVGHTEAFF	TRBV10-3	TRBJ1-1	-	-
TGCAGCGTTGTGGGGGGAGCGGGCTACAATGAGCAGTTCTTC	CSVVGGAGYNEQFF	TRBV29-1	TRBJ2-1	-	-
TGTGCCATCAGTGGTGACAGAAATAGCAATCAGCCCCAGCATTTT	CAISGDRNSNQPQHF	TRBV10-3	TRBJ1-5	once	-
TGCAGCGTGAAAGACGGGGCAGGGGCTACCCAGTACTTC	CSVKDGAGATQYF	TRBV29-1	TRBJ2-7	-	-